Sequencing of this TCR beta chain was carried out in a study of T cell responses to AZD1222 COVID-19 vaccine. Whole-study context: Second-dose intervals of approximately 4 or approximately 12 weeks were pooled.

There are 13 residues in the CDR3. J gave up 3 bases and V 10 bases, and 3 bases lay outside the gene matches. Germline-derived CDR1 and CDR2 are SGHTA and FQGNSA. Sequencing was performed with immunoSEQ multiplex PCR; in TCRdb, only in-frame clones are kept and a portion is missing. The sample shows around 180,000 clones, about 86% of them seen only once. The chain recombines TRBV7-2 with TRBJ1-6; 7 bases map to TRBD1. The clonotype comes from an adult in good health. The source material was peripheral blood, sampled on day 0 of AZD1222 vaccination. The CDR3 loop is CATGQNYNSPLHF. CDR3 nucleotides: TGTGCCACGGGACAGAACTATAATTCACCCCTCCACTTT.